The clone carrying this T cell receptor (beta chain) was observed a few times. The repertoire was sequenced with immunoSEQ multiplex PCR; TCRdb's copy has only in-frame clones and lacks some. The sample holds approximately 54,000 clones; around nine tenths are singletons and the top ten take more than 3.5%. Losses at the gene ends were 3 bases for V and 6 bases for J; bases not matched to a gene: 3. This CDR3 comprises 14 residues. Per the germline V gene, CDR1 is SQVTM and CDR2 is ANQGSEA. The data are from a study of blood T cell repertoires in COVID-19. Sequencing was performed on peripheral blood. This TCR came from a man aged 50 to 59 with acute or convalescent COVID-19. The rearrangement uses TRBV29-1 and TRBJ2-1; 12 positions agree with TRBD1. CDR3 residues: CSVEGQGAPNEQFF. The CDR3 region has the DNA TGCAGCGTTGAGGGACAGGGGGCTCCCAATGAGCAGTTCTTC.